This TCR beta chain derives from a study of blood T cell repertoires in COVID-19 (dated by TCRdb to the early 2020s). Regarding the complete study: Collaborator samples came from the United States, Italy and Spain and covered acute and convalescent phases of COVID-19. The prospective study material was composed of cDNA or gDNA derived from T cells, B-cell-depleted T cells, or PBMCs. Subjects who had been exposed to COVID-19, were actively infected with it, or had recovered from it provided the deeply sampled blood TCRbeta repertoires that made up the dataset. A freely available public database, intended as a resource for researchers studying the immune response to SARS-CoV-2, is where the repertoires were released. The samples were drawn from the first 160 participants of the ongoing ImmuneRACE study and from 950 to 1,500 subjects provided by 6 global collaborators. Nearly every sample came with metadata listing a de-identified subject ID, COVID-19 status, age in years and sex. HLA class I and class II types, where available, came from metadata supplied by the sample provider rather than from assay-based typing.

Study-wide conclusions, independent of this receptor: The amount of clinical and demographic metadata varied by source and participant and was provided uncurated.

This clone was seen a single time. Its recognized antigen is unknown. Per-base quality was not reported, and no clone a single base away is much larger than it. The CDR3, from cysteine to phenylalanine, totals 16 residues. Only the CDR3 DNA stays, 48 bases, in frame from base 1. The CDR1 and CDR2 encoded by the germline V gene are SGHDT and YYEEEE. Relative to germline, V is missing 2 bases and J is missing 3 bases, with 5 bases of the junction outside any gene match. The immunoSEQ Assay, a bias-controlled multiplex PCR, was used to amplify TCRbeta CDR3 regions from genomic DNA. Per the original workflow: Nucleated cell counts per sample were estimated from amplification of reference gene primers within the assay. To quantify the absolute abundance of each unique TCRbeta CDR3 rearrangement, sequence reads were collapsed and filtered. For each sample, productive Simpson clonality was calculated as the square root of Simpson's diversity index over productive rearrangements. TCRdb carries this immuneACCESS record with in-frame sequences only. Its versions omit some clonotypes, under half of them owing to an unresolved V gene in the studies checked, with the rest unexplained. V and J calls and clone size are those listed in that table; D and trimming were worked out from the DNA. The sample has roughly 240,000 clones on record, about 91% of them singletons. Around 2.5% of the sample lies in the top ten.

In the prospective study, participants were roughly 18 to 100 years old, resided in fewer than 25 geographic areas of the United States, and were enrolled through a virtual design. In the prospective study, participants were assigned to cohorts based on the clinical history participants reported in a screening survey and a study questionnaire. Mobile phlebotomists in the prospective study collected whole blood, serum and a nasopharyngeal or oropharyngeal swab from every participant. Over a 2-month period, participants in the prospective study had the option of providing additional blood draws and questionnaires. Before DNA extraction, blood samples from the prospective study were shipped at room temperature or frozen.

The TCR was taken from a woman between 40 and 50 years old with acute COVID-19. Sequenced input: PBMCs or T cells enriched from blood (not recorded which). This sequence uses TRBV5-6 and TRBJ1-6; 7 nucleotides in the junction match TRBD1. The bases are TGTGCCAGCAGCTTTAGGAGACAGGGCTATAATTCACCCCTCCACTTT. Its translation reads: CASSFRRQGYNSPLHF.